Shown below are 19 T cell receptor beta chains from a single sample sequenced in a study of control samples from healthy donors and cancer patients. Sequencing used immunoSEQ multiplex PCR; TCRdb keeps in-frame clones, though not all of them. Among 70,000 to 95,000 clones listed, more than 70% were seen once. The sequenced material came from blood. The receptors here all came from a man aged 50 to 60 in good health.

The V gene is TRBV19, the J gene TRBJ2-1, with D perhaps matching TRBD2 (6 bases). CDR3 length equals 13 residues. From germline, CDR1 is LNHDA and CDR2 SQIVND (reference sequence). CDR3 protein: CASTGGDYNEQFF. The CDR3 coding sequence is TGTGCTTCGACTGGCGGGGACTACAATGAGCAGTTCTTC. Using reference TRBV19 and TRBJ2-1 for the parts outside the CDR3, the full variable domain is DGGITQSPKYLFRKEGQNVTLSCEQNLNHDAMYWYRQDPGQGLRLIYYSQIVNDFQKGDIAEGYSVSREKKESFPLTVTSAQKNPTAFYLCASTGGDYNEQFFGPGTRLTVL.

The chain uses TRBV7-2 and TRBJ2-1, with 10 bases identical to TRBD2. Germline V gene sequence: CDR1 SGHTA, CDR2 FQGNSA. The CDR3 runs to 15 residues. V lost 6 bases, J lost 9 bases, and 11 bases stayed unmatched. This CDR3 reads CASRSGGAMTSEQFF. DNA of the CDR3: TGTGCCAGCAGAAGCGGGGGGGCTATGACAAGTGAGCAGTTCTTC.

The CDR3 protein is CASSLSSSTQYF. The CDR3 DNA sequence: TGTGCCAGCAGTTTAAGCAGTTCGACCCAGTACTTC. The chain couples TRBV28 to TRBJ2-5; D remains unclear. Germline lookup yields CDR1 MDHEN and CDR2 SYDVKM. This CDR3 has 12 residues. V was cut by 2 bases and J by 7 bases, with 8 bases left in between.

V is TRBV19 and J is TRBJ1-1; a possible D gene is TRBD1 (5 bases). The CDR3 is made up of 12 amino acids. V was pared by 6 bases and J by 8 bases, with 13 bases between. Germline CDR1 reads LNHDA; CDR2 reads SQIVND (reference sequence). Here the CDR3 reads CASSYSGAEAFF. The CDR3, as DNA: TGTGCCAGTAGCTATTCCGGGGCCGAAGCTTTCTTT.

This chain uses TRBV13 with TRBJ2-1; TRBD2 matches at 12 bases. Per germline, CDR1 PRHDT and CDR2 FYEKMQ (reference sequence). Trimming at V came to 5 bases and at J to 8 bases, leaving 4 bases not matched to a gene. The CDR3 extends over 14 amino acids. CDR3: CASSLRLAGDEQFF. The CDR3 DNA reads as TGTGCCAGCAGCCTTAGACTAGCGGGAGATGAGCAGTTCTTC.

The sample holds a few counts of this clone. The chain combines TRBV7-2 with TRBJ1-1; possible D gene TRBD1, 5 bases. The CDR3 has 15 amino acids. Germline V gene sequence: CDR1 SGHTA, CDR2 FQGNSA. Trimming took 1 base from V and 1 from J, leaving 10 bases between them. The CDR3 DNA is TGTGCCAGCAGCTTAGTGACGGGGGGGAACACTGAAGCTTTCTTT. It translates to CASSLVTGGNTEAFF.

This chain joins TRBV5-1 and TRBJ2-7, with a weak D call TRBD1 (6 bases). The V end was cut by 5 bases, the J end by 2 bases, with 14 bases between. The germline gives CDR1 SGHRS, CDR2 YFSETQ. This CDR3 region has 14 residues. The CDR3 region is CASRQDSFTYEQYF. The CDR3 DNA reads as TGCGCCAGCAGGCAGGACAGCTTCACCTACGAGCAGTACTTC.

The V and J genes are TRBV10-1 and TRBJ2-3, with unresolved D. The CDR3 extends over 13 amino acids. Germline CDR1 is WNHNN and CDR2 is SYGVQD (reference sequence). Trimming removed 2 bases from V and 1 base from J, with 4 bases in between. CDR3 coding DNA: TGCGCCAGCAGTGAGGGTGGCACAGATACGCAGTATTTT. Translation gives CASSEGGTDTQYF.

This rearrangement joins TRBV24-1 to TRBJ2-1, with 7 positions matching TRBD2. Germline V gene data show CDR1 as KGHDR and CDR2 as SFDVKD. With V trimmed by 3 bases and J by 5 bases, 6 bases remained unmatched. The length of the CDR3 is 15 residues. The DNA of the CDR3 is TGTGCCACCAGTGATCCCGGGGGGTACCACAATGAGCAGTTCTTC. It yields the protein CATSDPGGYHNEQFF.

The chain links TRBV28 to TRBJ1-2; no clear D gene. With 6 bases removed from V and 10 bases from J, the gap between germline ends came to 12 bases. CDR1 and CDR2 (germline): MDHEN, SYDVKM. CDR3 size: 11 residues. CDR3: CASRSTVLYTF. For the CDR3, the DNA is TGTGCCAGCAGGTCGACTGTGCTCTACACCTTC.

The chain employs TRBV3-1 (or the pseudogene TRBV3-2) and TRBJ1-1; D unresolved. V was pared by 0 bases and J by 4 bases, with 9 bases between. The germline gives CDR1 LGHDT, CDR2 YNNKEL (reference sequence). This CDR3 contains 14 residues. The CDR3 DNA sequence: TGTGCCAGCAGCCAAGATTCGGCAGCCACTGAAGCTTTCTTT. The encoded protein is CASSQDSAATEAFF.

This clone was observed a few times. This chain links TRBV3-1 (or the pseudogene TRBV3-2) with TRBJ2-1; D not certain. There are 12 residues in the CDR3. The germline V gene encodes CDR1 LGHDT and CDR2 YNNKEL (reference sequence). V lost 4 bases, J lost 9 bases, and 10 bases lay in between. The CDR3 loop is CASSLHTPEQFF. As DNA, the CDR3 is TGTGCCAGCAGCCTCCATACACCTGAGCAGTTCTTC.

The chain carries TRBV11-1 and TRBJ2-5; D remains unclear. CDR1 SGHAT and CDR2 FQDESV come from the germline V gene (reference sequence). Deletions cut 5 bases from V and 9 bases from J, with 13 bases between. The CDR3 is 12 amino acids. The CDR3 here is CASSPNRQSQYF. The CDR3 bases are TGTGCCAGCAGCCCTAATCGACAATCCCAGTACTTC.

This chain links TRBV13 with TRBJ2-2; 7 bases align to TRBD1. This CDR3 region has 15 residues. CDR1 is PRHDT, CDR2 FYEKMQ, per germline (reference sequence). Trimming removed 4 bases from V and 4 bases from J; junction bases left unmatched: 6. The CDR3 reads CASSWPGTATGELFF. The CDR3 DNA follows: TGTGCCAGCAGCTGGCCCGGGACAGCCACCGGGGAGCTGTTTTTT.

The CDR3 spells CASSVRDNTEAFF. As DNA, the CDR3 is TGTGCCAGTAGTGTCCGGGACAATACTGAAGCTTTCTTT. The V gene is TRBV19, the J gene TRBJ1-1, with a weak D call TRBD1 (6 bases). Germline V gives CDR1 LNHDA, CDR2 SQIVND (reference sequence). The CDR3 loop spans 13 amino acids. V was cut by 5 bases and J by 5 bases, with 12 bases left in between.

Regarding this clone: The junction shows a germline mismatch at one end, possibly a read error. The chain uses TRBV2 and TRBJ2-1, with 9 bases aligning to TRBD2. Germline V CDR1 and CDR2: SNHLY, FYNNEI. This CDR3 is built from 16 residues. CDR3 loop: CASSEEAGGNYYEQFF. The CDR3 region has the DNA TGTGCCAGCAGTGAGGAAGCGGGAGGTAACTACTATGAGCAGTTCTTC.

J is TRBJ1-3 and V is TRBV4-3, with D hard to call. V lost 3 bases, J lost 0 bases, and 12 bases lay in between. Germline CDR1 reads LGHNA; CDR2 reads YSLEER. The CDR3 runs to 16 residues. The CDR3 DNA is TGCGCCAGCAGCCACGTTTACGGTGACTCTGGAAACACCATATATTTT. Translated, it gives CASSHVYGDSGNTIYF.

The chain employs TRBV19 and TRBJ1-2; D gene uncertain. In germline, CDR1 is LNHDA, CDR2 SQIVND (reference sequence). V shed 6 bases and J shed 2 bases, with 10 bases lying between them. The CDR3 has 13 amino acids. The CDR3 bases are TGTGCCAGTAGCCCAGACAACAACTATGGCTACACCTTC. This gives the protein CASSPDNNYGYTF. The entire variable domain, with the rest obtained from reference TRBV19 and TRBJ1-2, is as follows: DGGITQSPKYLFRKEGQNVTLSCEQNLNHDAMYWYRQDPGQGLRLIYYSQIVNDFQKGDIAEGYSVSREKKESFPLTVTSAQKNPTAFYLCASSPDNNYGYTFGSGTRLTVV.

The DNA of the CDR3 is TGCGCCAGCAGCCCGACTCCTGGGGTACGTGGGAGCTATGGCTACACCTTC. Protein sequence: CASSPTPGVRGSYGYTF. The chain recombines TRBV4-3 with TRBJ1-2; no clear D. Germline assignment: CDR1 LGHNA and CDR2 YSLEER. Trimming removed 4 bases from V and 4 bases from J, with 22 bases in between. The CDR3 has 17 residues.